These 4 T cell receptor beta chains were sequenced from one sample in a study of monozygotic twins with cystic fibrosis. Assay used: immunoSEQ multiplex PCR; TCRdb lists only in-frame clones, some missing. Altogether tens of thousands of clones are present, roughly 96% being singletons, with the ten largest covering about 0.17%. What was sequenced was blood. The source of these receptors is a girl aged 2 to 10 with cystic fibrosis.

This chain joins TRBV12-5 and TRBJ2-1; no firm D call. Per the germline V gene, CDR1 is LGHNT and CDR2 is FRNRAP. CDR3 length: 11 residues. V lost 6 bases, J lost 15 bases, and 15 bases lay in between. The CDR3 sequence is CASGSPGQGFF. CDR3 sequence (DNA): TGTGCTAGTGGCTCGCCTGGCCAAGGGTTCTTC.

The table lists this clone with a count of one. The J gene is TRBJ2-3, the V gene TRBV7-9; D is ambiguous. V was trimmed by 5 bases and J by 2 bases, leaving 14 bases between them. The CDR3 totals 15 residues. Germline CDR1 reads SEHNR; CDR2 reads FQNEAQ (reference sequence). The CDR3 reads CASSPRLQATDTQYF. In DNA form, the CDR3 reads TGTGCCAGCAGCCCTCGTCTCCAGGCCACAGATACGCAGTATTTT.

The V call is TRBV18, the J call TRBJ1-2; D is possibly TRBD1 (5 bases). The V gene's germline CDR1 is KGHSH and CDR2 LQKENI. V was trimmed by 6 bases and J by 8 bases, leaving 19 bases between them. CDR3 length: 14 amino acids. The CDR3: CASSQRPDPGGYTF. The CDR3 DNA follows: TGTGCCAGCTCCCAAAGACCCGACCCAGGGGGCTACACCTTC. The whole variable domain, remainder taken from reference TRBV18 and TRBJ1-2, is NAGVMQNPRHLVRRRGQEARLRCSPMKGHSHVYWYRQLPEEGLKFMVYLQKENIIDESGMPKERFSAEFPKEGPSILRIQQVVRGDSAAYFCASSQRPDPGGYTFGSGTRLTVV.

This sequence joins TRBV28 and TRBJ2-7; D uncertain. CDR3 length: 12 amino acids. Deletions cut 2 bases from V and 4 bases from J, with 6 bases between. CDR1 and CDR2 from the germline V gene are MDHEN and SYDVKM. This CDR3 is CASSLMGYEQYF. The CDR3 DNA sequence: TGTGCCAGCAGTTTAATGGGGTACGAGCAGTACTTC.